This T cell receptor (beta chain) was sequenced in a study of blood T cell repertoires in COVID-19 (dated by TCRdb to about 2020). As for the study more broadly: Samples covering the acute and convalescent phases of COVID-19 were provided by collaborators in the United States, Italy and Spain. The repertoires were released in a freely available public database meant as a resource for research on the immune response to SARS-CoV-2. Nearly every sample came with metadata listing a de-identified subject ID, COVID-19 status, age in years and sex. Where available, HLA class I and class II types were taken from metadata supplied by the sample provider and were not determined by assay-based typing. The dataset comprised deeply sampled blood TCRbeta repertoires from subjects exposed to, actively infected with, or recovered from COVID-19. The samples were drawn from the first 160 participants of the ongoing ImmuneRACE study and from 950 to 1,500 subjects provided by 6 global collaborators. The prospective study material was composed of cDNA or gDNA derived from T cells, B-cell-depleted T cells, or PBMCs. Results and caveats for the whole study, not just this receptor: The quantity of clinical and demographic metadata differed by source and by participant and was supplied without curation.

With respect to this clone: Its antigen remains unidentified. Base quality data are lacking; no much larger clone is found one base away.

TCRbeta CDR3 regions were amplified from genomic DNA using the immunoSEQ Assay, a bias-controlled multiplex PCR. In the authors' own workflow: The number of nucleated cells in each sample was estimated from the amplification of reference gene primers within the assay. To quantify the absolute abundance of each unique TCRbeta CDR3 rearrangement, sequence reads were collapsed and filtered. Productive Simpson clonality was computed per sample as the square root of Simpson's diversity index over productive rearrangements. TCRdb's version of the immuneACCESS table is confined to in-frame rearrangements and falls short of the full clone set. An unresolved V gene accounts for under half of the shortfall where checked; the remainder is of unknown origin. For V, J and clone size, that table is used; D and trimming come from the DNA. Here the sample has roughly 200,000 clones; roughly 84% occur a single time. Together, the top ten hold 20% of the sample.

Each collaborating institution followed its own protocols to collect whole blood in K2EDTA tubes. Collaborator samples were shipped for TCRbeta analysis as frozen whole blood, isolated PBMCs, or DNA extracted from either sample type. For CDR1 and CDR2, the germline V gene lists LGHNA and YNFKEQ. There are 15 amino acids in the CDR3, from cysteine to phenylalanine inclusive. Only the CDR3 portion is preserved as DNA: 45 bases, with reading frame beginning at the first base. A distance of 9 bases separates the germline ends of V and J, which lose 0 bases and 2 bases respectively. Recombination joined TRBV4-2 with TRBJ2-3, with the D gene not confidently named. Sequencing was done on a sample of peripheral blood. This TCR was sampled from a human donor in a cohort sampled during active COVID-19. The nucleotides are TGTGCCAGCAGCCAAGAGTGGCAAAACACAGATACGCAGTATTTT. This translates into CASSQEWQNTDTQYF.